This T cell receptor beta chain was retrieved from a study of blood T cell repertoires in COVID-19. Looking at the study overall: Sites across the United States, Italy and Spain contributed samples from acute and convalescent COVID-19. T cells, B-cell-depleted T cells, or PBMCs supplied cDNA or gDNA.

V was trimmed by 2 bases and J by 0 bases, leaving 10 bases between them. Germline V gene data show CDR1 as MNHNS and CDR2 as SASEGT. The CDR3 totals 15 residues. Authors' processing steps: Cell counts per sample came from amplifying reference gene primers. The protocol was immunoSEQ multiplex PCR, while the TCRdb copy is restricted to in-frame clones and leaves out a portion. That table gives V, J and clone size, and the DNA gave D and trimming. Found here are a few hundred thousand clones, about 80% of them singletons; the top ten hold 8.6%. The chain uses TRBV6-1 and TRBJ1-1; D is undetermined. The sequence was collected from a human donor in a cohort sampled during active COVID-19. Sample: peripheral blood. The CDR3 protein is CASSEYPGMNTEAFF. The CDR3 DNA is TGTGCCAGCAGTGAATATCCGGGGATGAACACTGAAGCTTTCTTT.